This TCR beta chain was found in a study of blood T cell repertoires in COVID-19. About the study: Italy, Spain and the United States were the sources of the convalescent and acute COVID-19 samples. T cells, B-cell-depleted T cells, or PBMCs supplied cDNA or gDNA.

Original processing notes: Amplification of reference gene primers was used by the study to estimate nucleated cell counts. Method: immunoSEQ multiplex PCR; TCRdb's copy keeps in-frame clones and lacks some. Clonal size and the V and J genes are those of that table, whereas D and trimming came from the DNA. The table shows about 120,000 clones, with around 89% occurring only once. The CDR3 loop spans 15 amino acids. V shed 5 bases and J 8 bases; nucleotides not matched to a gene: 6. Germline values: CDR1 LNHNV, CDR2 YYDKDF (reference sequence). This clone appeared once. The chain is built from TRBV15 and TRBJ2-1, with 13 bases identical to TRBD2. Sequenced: peripheral blood. The source of this sequence is a middle-aged man with acute or convalescent COVID-19. This chain's CDR3 is CATSETSGGADEQFF. The CDR3 DNA reads TGTGCCACCAGCGAAACTAGCGGGGGGGCTGATGAGCAGTTCTTC.